What follows is one T cell receptor beta chain and its context. Its antigen target is currently unknown. No base quality values were provided; no much bigger clone lies one nucleotide off. The CDR3 sequence holds 17 residues, the cysteine and phenylalanine included. Solely the CDR3 DNA is kept, with 51 bases framed from the first base. Deletion took 2 bases off V and 2 bases off J, with a span of 17 bases between the germline ends. In the germline V gene, CDR1 corresponds to SGDLS and CDR2 to YYNGEE. This specimen belongs to a study of control samples from healthy donors and cancer patients (dated by TCRdb to the early 2020s). The library was prepared using the immunoSEQ multiplex PCR assay. TCRdb re-hosts the immuneACCESS table, in-frame sequences only. Its copies lack some clones; in the studies checked, an unresolved V gene accounts for under half of them, and the cause for the rest is not known. This sample holds around 71,000 clones; 90% were observed only once. Around 1.3% of the sample lies in the top ten.

The sample comprised PBMCs. The rearrangement joined TRBV9 to TRBJ2-1; the D segment cannot be called with confidence. The origin of this receptor is a woman aged 50 to 60 with colorectal cancer. Read as DNA, the sequence is TGTGCCAGCAGCGTGAACTCTCGACACCCAACCTACAATGAGCAGTTCTTC. Its protein product is CASSVNSRHPTYNEQFF.